What follows is one T cell receptor (beta chain) and its context. Its antigen remains unknown. Sequencing used immunoSEQ multiplex PCR; TCRdb keeps in-frame clones, though not all of them. The table records 30,000 to 40,000 clones, 75% to 90% of them present only once. Indicated time point: newly diagnosed, previously untreated cHL patient sample. With magnetic negative selection, CD4+ T cells were purified from PBMCs that had been thawed. Untreated, newly diagnosed classical Hodgkin lymphoma PBMCs were used for comparison. This sample was included in a study of PD-1 blockade in classical Hodgkin lymphoma. The study, taken as a whole, reports: At baseline, newly diagnosed patients reportedly showed less TCR diversity than healthy donors. Why repertoires differed is undefined; disease activity or prior therapy possibly contributed.

Trimming took off 3 bases at V and 5 bases at J, with 14 bases between the two ends. Germline V gives CDR1 ENHRY, CDR2 SYGVKD. This CDR3 is built from 15 residues. Sequencing was done on a sample of CD4+ T cells from blood. This receptor was identified in a human donor with classical Hodgkin lymphoma. The rearrangement links TRBV10-3 to TRBJ2-1, with D possibly matching TRBD2 (5 bases). CDR3 residues: CAISEALRVNNEQFF. CDR3 DNA: TGTGCCATCAGTGAAGCATTGCGGGTTAACAATGAGCAGTTCTTC.